This T cell receptor beta chain was documented in a study of molecular identifiers for immune sequencing clone quantification. J lost 6 bases, V lost 4 bases, and 5 bases had no gene match. The CDR3 is made up of 13 amino acids. Germline CDR1 and CDR2: KGHDR and SFDVKD. Via MiXCR, TCRdb re-called the PCR reads, giving one row per CDR3 protein. In the table there are 40,000 to 45,000 distinct CDR3 sequences, about 18% of which are singletons. Specimen: naive CD8+ T cells from blood, with Jurkat cell RNA spiked in. Regarding subset: FACS-sorted CD8+CD4-CCR7+CD45RA+ naive T cells. V and J are TRBV24-1 and TRBJ2-7; 7 nucleotides agree with TRBD2. This TCR was recovered from a human donor in good health. Some libraries in this study had Jurkat cell RNA spiked in. CDR3 bases: TGTGCCACCAGTGACCACACTAGCGCCGAGCAGTACTTC. Protein sequence: CATSDHTSAEQYF.